The 11 T cell receptor beta chains listed next were all sequenced from one sample in a study of blood T cell repertoires in COVID-19. Clones were read by immunoSEQ multiplex PCR, and TCRdb kept only the in-frame ones, dropping some. Among around 250,000 clones, 80% to 90% were seen once, and the ten largest hold 15% to 18%. The sequenced material came from PBMCs or T cells enriched from blood (not recorded which). All receptors derive from a man aged 18-30 years who had recovered from COVID-19.

This chain connects TRBV30 to TRBJ1-4; possibly TRBD1 for D (5 bases). The CDR3 is 17 residues long. Per germline, CDR1 GTSNPN and CDR2 SVGIG (reference sequence). V lost 2 bases to trimming and J lost 10 bases, with 26 bases between them. The DNA for the CDR3 is TGTGCCTGGAGTTCTCCGCGAGTTCCCCCGGTGGGGGGAAAACTGTTTTTT. It specifies CAWSSPRVPPVGGKLFF.

This chain joins TRBV5-8 and TRBJ1-4, with 8 bases matching TRBD1. CDR3 size: 15 residues. Germline V gene data show CDR1 as SGHTS and CDR2 as YDEGEE. J was trimmed by 8 bases and V by 5 bases; bases with no gene match: 11. Written as DNA, the CDR3 is TGTGCCAGCAGTGCGGGACAGGCGGCTTTCGAAAAACTGTTTTTT. This codes for CASSAGQAAFEKLFF.

The CDR3 DNA is TGTGCCAGCACTATAGCCGGGACTAGCGGACGCACAGATACGCAGTATTTT. Its protein is CASTIAGTSGRTDTQYF. The chain has TRBV2 and TRBJ2-3, with 11 bases matching TRBD2. Per the germline V gene, CDR1 is SNHLY and CDR2 is FYNNEI. Trimming cost V 7 bases and J 1 base; bases outside gene matches: 10. This CDR3 region has 17 residues.

The chain has TRBV5-1 and TRBJ2-3; 9 nucleotides agree with TRBD1. CDR3 size: 15 residues. With 3 bases clipped from V and 5 bases from J, the junction kept 7 bases outside the gene matches. Germline loops: CDR1 SGHRS, CDR2 YFSETQ. CDR3 coding DNA: TGCGCCAGCAGCTCGGGGCCGGGACAGGGAGATACGCAGTATTTT. It codes for CASSSGPGQGDTQYF.

The genes are TRBV3-1 (or the pseudogene TRBV3-2) and TRBJ2-1, with a possible D match to TRBD1 (5 bases). The length of the CDR3 is 15 residues. Per the germline V gene, CDR1 is LGHDT and CDR2 is YNNKEL (reference sequence). V shed 0 bases and J shed 9 bases, with 15 bases lying between them. In DNA form, the CDR3 reads TGTGCCAGCAGCCAAGACCTGTCAGGGTCTGGTGAGCAGTTCTTC. Translating it yields CASSQDLSGSGEQFF.

The chain uses TRBV19 and TRBJ2-7; the D gene is possibly TRBD1 (6 bases). Trimming removed 9 bases at V and 2 bases at J, with 17 bases between. This CDR3 spans 14 amino acids. Germline lookup yields CDR1 LNHDA and CDR2 SQIVND (reference sequence). This chain's CDR3 is CASGSRDIPYEQYF. CDR3 nucleotides: TGTGCCAGCGGAAGCCGGGACATCCCCTACGAGCAGTACTTC. Full variable domain (missing parts from reference TRBV19 and TRBJ2-7): DGGITQSPKYLFRKEGQNVTLSCEQNLNHDAMYWYRQDPGQGLRLIYYSQIVNDFQKGDIAEGYSVSREKKESFPLTVTSAQKNPTAFYLCASGSRDIPYEQYFGPGTRLTVT.

The genes are TRBV3-1 (or the pseudogene TRBV3-2) and TRBJ2-5; 10 positions match TRBD1. CDR3 length equals 15 residues. The ends lost 5 bases at V and 8 bases at J; junction bases unmatched: 11. Germline V CDR1 and CDR2: LGHDT, YNNKEL (reference sequence). The CDR3 nucleotides read TGTGCCAGCAGCTCTCCGGGACAGGGGCAGGGTACCCAGTACTTC. This gives the protein CASSSPGQGQGTQYF.

The chain has TRBV6-6 and TRBJ2-2, with 8 bases fitting TRBD2. The germline gives CDR1 MNHNY, CDR2 SVGAGI (reference sequence). V was clipped by 6 bases and J by 4 bases; unmatched bases: 10. The CDR3 consists of 16 residues. CDR3 amino acids: CASRLTGGGLTGELFF. CDR3 nucleotide sequence: TGTGCCAGCAGACTGACCGGGGGGGGCCTCACCGGGGAGCTGTTTTTT.

The gene calls are TRBV30 and TRBJ1-3, with TRBD1 as a possible D gene (6 bases). The CDR3 is made up of 17 amino acids. V was pared by 0 bases and J by 2 bases, with 17 bases between. Per the germline V gene, CDR1 is GTSNPN and CDR2 is SVGIG (reference sequence). CDR3: CAWSVVRGNPPGNTIYF. CDR3 coding DNA: TGTGCCTGGAGTGTAGTCAGGGGAAACCCTCCTGGAAACACCATATATTTT.

The chain employs TRBV5-1 and TRBJ1-2; 10 bases fit TRBD1. Germline V lookup: CDR1 SGHRS, CDR2 YFSETQ. CDR3 length: 13 residues. The V gene end was trimmed by 4 bases and the J gene end by 9 bases; junction bases not matched to a gene: 6. In DNA, the CDR3 is TGCGCCAGCAGCCTCCGGGACAGGGGCCGCTACACCTTC. Protein sequence: CASSLRDRGRYTF.

The V and J genes are TRBV3-1 (or the pseudogene TRBV3-2) and TRBJ1-2; TRBD1 agrees at 12 bases. Germline trimming cut 5 bases from V and 4 bases from J; bases unmatched to any gene: 8. CDR1 LGHDT and CDR2 YNNKEL come from the germline V gene (reference sequence). The CDR3 extends over 16 amino acids. The CDR3 here is CASSNSGTGGSYGYTF. CDR3 DNA: TGTGCCAGCAGCAATTCCGGGACAGGGGGCAGCTATGGCTACACCTTC.